These 18 T cell receptor beta chains share one sample of origin, sequenced in a study of beta chain features in type 1 diabetes. The whole isolated RNA underwent reverse transcription, so sequencing captured expressed TCRB transcripts. Profiling relied on immunoSEQ multiplex PCR, and the TCRdb table lists in-frame clones only, not all of them. The table includes under 250,000 clones, 13% to 15% detected once. The specimen sequenced was naive CD4+ T cells from blood. Every receptor here comes from a woman aged 40 to 50 in good health.

The V and J genes are TRBV7-9 and TRBJ2-3; no clear D. CDR1 and CDR2 (germline): SEHNR, FQNEAQ (reference sequence). V was trimmed by 5 bases and J by 2 bases, leaving 5 bases between them. The CDR3 extends over 12 amino acids. This CDR3 is CASSPITDTQYF. CDR3 nucleotide sequence: TGTGCCAGCAGCCCTATCACAGATACGCAGTATTTT. Using reference TRBV7-9 and TRBJ2-3 for the parts outside the CDR3, the full variable domain is DTGVSQNPRHKITKRGQNVTFRCDPISEHNRLYWYRQTLGQGPEFLTYFQNEAQLEKSRLLSDRFSAERPKGSFSTLEIQRTEQGDSAMYLCASSPITDTQYFGPGTRLTVL.

This clone was found a few times. In nucleotides, the CDR3 is TGCAGCGTTGTCACAGGTTACGAGCAGTACTTC. It specifies CSVVTGYEQYF. The chain is built from TRBV29-1 and TRBJ2-7, with D maybe TRBD1 (5 bases). CDR3 length: 11 amino acids. CDR1 and CDR2 (germline): SQVTM, ANQGSEA. V lost 4 bases, J lost 4 bases, and 8 bases lay in between.

V gene TRBV19 combines with J gene TRBJ1-2, with TRBD1 as a possible D gene (5 bases). The CDR3 extends over 14 amino acids. Germline CDR1 LNHDA, CDR2 SQIVND (reference sequence). Deletions cut 9 bases from V and 4 bases from J, with 18 bases between. Written as DNA, the CDR3 is TGTGCCAGCTACTCTCCGGGGGAGACCTATGGCTACACCTTC. It yields the protein CASYSPGETYGYTF.

CDR3 in amino acids: CASTGAGPGTGELFF. As DNA, the CDR3 is TGCGCCAGCACCGGGGCGGGGCCAGGCACCGGGGAGCTGTTTTTT. V gene TRBV5-1 combines with J gene TRBJ2-2, with D perhaps TRBD2 (6 bases). CDR3 length: 15 residues. Trimming stripped 6 bases from V and 4 bases from J, with 16 bases between. Germline values: CDR1 SGHRS, CDR2 YFSETQ.

This clone showed up just a few times. The gene calls are TRBV11-2 and TRBJ1-6, with D maybe TRBD1 (5 bases). Germline V gives CDR1 SGHAT, CDR2 FQNNGV. CDR3 length: 12 amino acids. The germline V and J ends were trimmed by 8 bases and 16 bases, with 18 bases remaining between them. Here the CDR3 reads CASRKSGTILHF. The CDR3 coding sequence is TGTGCCAGCCGGAAGAGCGGGACGATTCTCCACTTT.

Many counts were recorded for this clone. Other DNA variants within this sample encode the same CDR3. The chain combines TRBV9 with TRBJ1-2, with a weak D call TRBD1 (6 bases). V gave up 2 bases and J gave up 11 bases, with 10 bases separating them. Germline V CDR1 and CDR2: SGDLS, YYNGEE. The CDR3 loop spans 11 amino acids. The CDR3 loop is CASSVGQSYTF. Written as DNA, the CDR3 is TGTGCCAGCAGCGTTGGACAGAGTTACACCTTC.

The sample holds a few counts of this clone. This chain links TRBV19 with TRBJ1-2; D unresolved. CDR3 size: 12 residues. Trimming removed 6 bases at V and 2 bases at J, with 7 bases between. Germline V CDR1 and CDR2: LNHDA, SQIVND (reference sequence). The DNA for the CDR3 is TGTGCCAGTAGGGCAGCGAACTATGGCTACACCTTC. Translating gives CASRAANYGYTF.

V usage is TRBV7-2 and J usage is TRBJ1-2; 10 bases are shared with TRBD1. V lost 1 base to trimming and J lost 6 bases; unmatched junction nucleotides: 2. CDR3 size: 14 residues. Germline CDR1 SGHTA, CDR2 FQGNSA. The CDR3 is CASSLGTGGNGYTF. DNA for the CDR3: TGTGCCAGCAGCTTAGGGACAGGGGGAAATGGCTACACCTTC.

Here the CDR3 DNA reads TGTGCCACCCGCAGGACAGGCGGTAGAAACATTCAGTACTTC. It specifies CATRRTGGRNIQYF. The chain carries TRBV11-2 and TRBJ2-4; 7 bases fit TRBD1. Germline-derived CDR1 and CDR2 are SGHAT and FQNNGV. With 10 bases clipped from V and 6 bases from J, the junction kept 12 bases outside the gene matches. The length of the CDR3 is 14 residues.

The rearrangement uses TRBV5-1 and TRBJ2-3, with 13 bases fitting TRBD2. With V trimmed by 3 bases and J by 2 bases, 6 bases remained unmatched. CDR3 length: 17 amino acids. Germline values: CDR1 SGHRS, CDR2 YFSETQ. The CDR3 reads CASSSGTSGANTDTQYF. Here the CDR3 DNA reads TGCGCCAGCAGCTCAGGGACTAGCGGGGCGAACACAGATACGCAGTATTTT.

This clone has just a few counts. The chain is built from TRBV7-2 and TRBJ1-1; no definite D call. The CDR3 consists of 12 residues. V lost 1 base to trimming and J lost 5 bases, with 5 bases between them. Germline values: CDR1 SGHTA, CDR2 FQGNSA. CDR3 coding DNA: TGTGCCAGCAGCTTAGGGAGAACTGAAGCTTTCTTT. Translating it yields CASSLGRTEAFF.

This clone was detected only a few times. The chain joins TRBV28 to TRBJ2-1, with D possibly being TRBD1 (7 bases). Between the trimmed V and J ends, which lost 1 base and 6 bases, there was a span of 16 bases. The germline V gene encodes CDR1 MDHEN and CDR2 SYDVKM. The CDR3 is made up of 16 amino acids. The chain's CDR3 is CASSLYFRQGGNEQFF. The DNA for the CDR3 is TGTGCCAGCAGTTTATATTTCCGGCAGGGGGGCAATGAGCAGTTCTTC.

This chain joins TRBV4-2 and TRBJ2-3; weak D call: TRBD2 (6 bases). CDR1 and CDR2 (germline): LGHNA, YNFKEQ. Trimming removed 2 bases at V and 6 bases at J, with 12 bases between. The CDR3 runs 14 residues. The CDR3 loop reads CASSQPGEADTQYF. The CDR3 coding sequence is TGTGCCAGCAGCCAACCGGGGGAGGCTGATACGCAGTATTTT.

This clone occurred a few times. This chain uses TRBV7-2 with TRBJ1-5, with D hard to call. The CDR3 covers 13 residues. Germline V CDR1 and CDR2: SGHTA, FQGNSA. V gave up 1 base and J gave up 5 bases, with 6 bases separating them. The CDR3 nucleotides are TGTGCCAGCAGCTTAGTCAGTTATCAGCCCCAGCATTTT. Amino acid sequence: CASSLVSYQPQHF.

About this clone: The same CDR3 arises from other DNA sequences in this sample as well. The chain employs TRBV2 and TRBJ2-7, with D possibly TRBD1 on 6 matching bases. The CDR3 runs 12 residues. V lost 6 bases to trimming and J lost 4 bases, with 10 bases between them. Per the germline V gene, CDR1 is SNHLY and CDR2 is FYNNEI. For the CDR3, the DNA is TGTGCCAGCAGGACAGGTTTTTACGAGCAGTACTTC. It specifies CASRTGFYEQYF.

This clone came up a few times. The chain recombines TRBV7-2 with TRBJ2-7; TRBD1 aligns across 9 bases. V trimming: 5 bases; J trimming: 4 bases; junction bases outside the gene matches: 3. CDR3 length: 13 amino acids. The germline V gene has CDR1 SGHTA and CDR2 FQGNSA. As DNA, the CDR3 is TGTGCCAGCAGCAAACAGGGGGCTTACGAGCAGTACTTC. Amino acid sequence: CASSKQGAYEQYF.

This clone was detected a few times. The chain links TRBV19 to TRBJ2-3; a weak D match, TRBD1 (6 bases). Per germline, CDR1 LNHDA and CDR2 SQIVND (reference sequence). Trimming took 9 bases from V and 4 from J, leaving 14 bases between them. This CDR3 region has 13 residues. This CDR3 reads CASNSGDPDTQYF. The CDR3 DNA sequence: TGTGCCAGCAATTCAGGGGACCCAGATACGCAGTATTTT.

The chain has TRBV5-4 and TRBJ2-3, with TRBD1 matching 11 bases. V shed 4 bases, J shed 0 bases, and the junction held 10 bases outside the gene matches. In germline, CDR1 is SGHNT, CDR2 YYREEE (reference sequence). CDR3 length: 18 amino acids. The DNA for the CDR3 is TGTGCCAGCAGCCGTCCCGGGACAGGGGGACCAAGCACAGATACGCAGTATTTT. Its protein product is CASSRPGTGGPSTDTQYF.